The source of this TCR beta chain is a study of blood T cell repertoires in COVID-19. Looking at the study overall: Italy, Spain and the United States were the sources of the convalescent and acute COVID-19 samples. From T cells, B-cell-depleted T cells, or PBMCs came the material, which was cDNA or gDNA.

As handled by the study authors: How many nucleated cells were present was estimated from reference gene primer amplification. This table comes from immunoSEQ multiplex PCR, and its TCRdb copy is limited to in-frame clones, with some not included. D and trimming were read from the DNA, whereas the V and J calls and clone size are those reported in that table. The table lists approximately 220,000 clones, about four fifths of them singletons. Looked up from germline, CDR1 is MNHEY and CDR2 is SVGAGI. V gave up 8 bases and J gave up 7 bases; unmatched junction bases: 6. The CDR3 is 14 residues long. Source material: PBMCs or T cells enriched from blood (not recorded which). The chain is built from TRBV6-5 and TRBJ1-5; TRBD1 matches at 12 bases. The clonotype was recovered from a woman aged 45-65 years who had been exposed to COVID-19. The CDR3 DNA reads as TGTGCCAGCGTGGGACAGGGGGCACGACAGCCCCAGCATTTT. Encoded protein: CASVGQGARQPQHF.